Listed below are T cell receptor beta chains from one sample, sequenced in a study of blood T cell repertoires in COVID-19. TCRdb keeps only in-frame clones here, not all; method: immunoSEQ multiplex PCR. This sample has roughly 250,000 clones, with under 85% found just once. The sequencing sample was made of peripheral blood. The receptors here all came from a human donor in a cohort sampled during active COVID-19. The CDR3 runs from the conserved cysteine through the conserved F or W. The D gene is left open where the match is weak. A clone size is listed for some rows: how often the clone was seen (once, few, many), or a class if it is expanded.

CASRPGSQLNTGELFF | TGTGCCAGCAGGCCTGGGAGCCAGTTGAACACCGGGGAGCTGTTTTTT | TRBJ2-2 | . | . | TRBV7-9
CASSLGLIETQYF | TGTGCCAGCAGCTTAGGACTAATCGAGACCCAGTACTTC | TRBJ2-5 | . | . | TRBV11-1
CATRGQTNTEAFF | TGTGCCACCAGGGGACAGACTAACACTGAAGCTTTCTTT | TRBJ1-1 | TRBD1 | . | TRBV24-1
CASSIITVGQPQHF | TGTGCCAGTAGTATTATAACAGTTGGCCAGCCCCAGCATTTT | TRBJ1-5 | . | . | TRBV19
CASSFGGGEETQYF | TGTGCCAGCAGCTTCGGGGGAGGAGAGGAGACCCAGTACTTC | TRBJ2-5 | . | once | TRBV5-6
CASRLALDTDTQYF | TGTGCCAGCAGACTAGCGCTTGACACAGATACGCAGTATTTT | TRBJ2-3 | TRBD2 | . | TRBV5-4
CASSPTEGTYNEQFF | TGTGCCAGCTCACCAACTGAGGGAACCTACAATGAGCAGTTCTTC | TRBJ2-1 | . | . | TRBV18
CSVGRAWETQYF | TGCAGCGTAGGGAGGGCCTGGGAGACCCAGTACTTC | TRBJ2-5 | TRBD2 | . | TRBV29-1
CASSAALAQETQYF | TGTGCCAGCAGTGCTGCGCTAGCCCAAGAGACCCAGTACTTC | TRBJ2-5 | . | . | TRBV2
CAWWDRAVNEQFF | TGTGCCTGGTGGGACAGGGCGGTCAATGAGCAGTTCTTC | TRBJ2-1 | TRBD1 | many | TRBV30
CASSVAPLITGELFF | TGTGCCAGCAGCGTAGCCCCTTTAATAACCGGGGAGCTGTTTTTT | TRBJ2-2 | . | . | TRBV9
CASSVSSSGSLVGELFF | TGCGCCAGCAGCGTATCTTCTAGCGGGAGTTTGGTCGGGGAGCTGTTTTTT | TRBJ2-2 | TRBD2 | . | TRBV5-1
CASSLAIRGSSSTDTQYF | TGTGCCAGCAGCTTAGCTATTCGGGGGTCCTCTAGCACAGATACGCAGTATTTT | TRBJ2-3 | . | . | TRBV7-2
CASKRAGNQPQHF | TGTGCCAGCAAACGGGCAGGGAATCAGCCCCAGCATTTT | TRBJ1-5 | . | . | TRBV6-5
CASSQDLGSGKEQYF | TGTGCCAGCAGCCAAGATCTAGGAAGTGGAAAGGAGCAGTACTTC | TRBJ2-7 | . | once | TRBV3-1/TRBV3-2
CASSVGLAGLRSFTDTQYF | TGTGCCAGCAGCGTTGGACTAGCGGGGCTCCGAAGTTTCACAGATACGCAGTATTTT | TRBJ2-3 | TRBD2 | . | TRBV9
CASSVTSGAYNEQFF | TGTGCCAGCAGCGTAACTAGCGGAGCCTACAATGAGCAGTTCTTC | TRBJ2-1 | TRBD2 | . | TRBV9
CATSDLLGQGSTGELFF | TGTGCCACCAGTGATTTGCTGGGACAGGGGAGCACCGGGGAGCTGTTTTTT | TRBJ2-2 | TRBD1 | . | TRBV24-1
CSVGQGEDQPQHF | TGCAGCGTCGGACAGGGTGAGGATCAGCCCCAGCATTTT | TRBJ1-5 | TRBD1 | . | TRBV29-1
CASSSSTGTYTGELFF | TGTGCCAGCAGCTCCTCGACAGGTACCTACACCGGGGAGCTGTTTTTT | TRBJ2-2 | . | . | TRBV13
CATATGSYGYTF | TGTGCCACCGCGACAGGTTCCTATGGCTACACCTTC | TRBJ1-2 | . | . | TRBV28
CASSLARDSKGTEAFF | TGTGCCAGCAGCTTAGCTAGGGACAGTAAGGGCACTGAAGCTTTCTTT | TRBJ1-1 | TRBD1 | . | TRBV7-9
CASSAGGRNEQFF | TGTGCCAGCAGTGCCGGGGGGCGGAATGAGCAGTTCTTC | TRBJ2-1 | . | . | TRBV2
CASSNPGTSLNEQFF | TGTGCCAGTTCTAATCCCGGGACTAGCCTCAATGAGCAGTTCTTC | TRBJ2-1 | TRBD2 | . | TRBV2
CASSFPSGASGNSYEQYF | TGTGCCAGCAGCTTCCCCTCCGGTGCTAGCGGGAACTCCTACGAGCAGTACTTC | TRBJ2-7 | TRBD2 | . | TRBV7-2
CAISEGAPTQYF | TGTGCCATCAGTGAGGGGGCCCCAACGCAGTATTTT | TRBJ2-3 | . | . | TRBV10-3
CATSPPAGYGANVLTF | TGTGCCACCAGCCCCCCGGCGGGATATGGGGCCAACGTCCTGACTTTC | TRBJ2-6 | . | . | TRBV15
CASQREWHTGELFF | TGTGCCAGCCAAAGGGAGTGGCACACCGGGGAGCTGTTTTTT | TRBJ2-2 | . | once | TRBV6-4
CASSLSGAPTYEQYF | TGTGCCAGCAGTTTATCAGGGGCCCCGACCTACGAGCAGTACTTC | TRBJ2-7 | . | . | TRBV28
CATSRDTRGKAGELFF | TGTGCCACCAGCAGAGATACGCGGGGGAAGGCCGGGGAGCTGTTTTTT | TRBJ2-2 | TRBD2 | . | TRBV15
CASSLGANNSPLHF | TGCGCCAGCAGTCTGGGGGCGAATAATTCACCCCTCCACTTT | TRBJ1-6 | . | few | TRBV23-1
CASSPGTSGGPTYNEQFF | TGTGCCAGCTCACCGGGGACTAGCGGGGGGCCTACCTACAATGAGCAGTTCTTC | TRBJ2-1 | TRBD2 | . | TRBV18
CASSRPGSTEAFF | TGTGCCAGCAGCCGACCAGGGTCCACTGAAGCTTTCTTT | TRBJ1-1 | . | . | TRBV5-4
CASSDPGQGRGYTF | TGTGCCAGCAGTGATCCCGGACAGGGGAGAGGCTACACCTTC | TRBJ1-2 | TRBD1 | . | TRBV25-1
CASSFRMTTSGRPYEQYF | TGTGCCAGCAGCTTCAGGATGACGACTAGCGGGCGACCCTACGAGCAGTACTTC | TRBJ2-7 | TRBD2 | . | TRBV7-2
CASSEASGTDTQYF | TGTGCCAGCAGTGAGGCTAGCGGCACAGATACGCAGTATTTT | TRBJ2-3 | . | once | TRBV2
CASSLVAVGHGELFF | TGTGCCAGCAGCTTAGTGGCCGTGGGCCACGGGGAGCTGTTTTTT | TRBJ2-2 | . | . | TRBV7-2
CASSFQTGSAEAFF | TGTGCCAGCAGTTTCCAAACAGGGTCGGCTGAAGCTTTCTTT | TRBJ1-1 | . | . | TRBV6-5
CATSPSEGAGGTNEQFF | TGTGCCACCAGTCCCTCAGAGGGAGCGGGGGGAACCAATGAGCAGTTCTTC | TRBJ2-1 | TRBD2 | . | TRBV24-1
CASSFGLLADPYNEQFF | TGTGCCAGCAGTTTCGGACTACTAGCGGACCCCTACAATGAGCAGTTCTTC | TRBJ2-1 | TRBD2 | . | TRBV28
CASSHWDSNTEAFF | TGTGCCAGCAGCCACTGGGACTCCAACACTGAAGCTTTCTTT | TRBJ1-1 | . | . | TRBV3-1/TRBV3-2
CACNSRGTGIEQYF | TGTGCCTGCAATTCCCGGGGGACAGGGATTGAGCAGTACTTC | TRBJ2-7 | TRBD1 | . | TRBV30
CASSPYGALSGNTIYF | TGTGCCAGCTCACCATATGGGGCCCTCTCTGGAAACACCATATATTTT | TRBJ1-3 | . | . | TRBV18
CASTFGSGTDTQYF | TGTGCCAGCACTTTCGGGAGTGGTACAGATACGCAGTATTTT | TRBJ2-3 | . | . | TRBV5-6
CASSPPPGTSYEQYF | TGCGCCAGCAGCCCACCTCCAGGCACTTCCTACGAGCAGTACTTC | TRBJ2-7 | . | . | TRBV5-1
CASSSTGVEQYF | TGCGCCAGCAGTTCCACAGGGGTCGAGCAGTACTTC | TRBJ2-7 | TRBD1 | . | TRBV10-2
CASSLLAGRNYGYTF | TGTGCCAGCAGTTTATTAGCAGGGCGAAACTATGGCTACACCTTC | TRBJ1-2 | . | . | TRBV27
CASSPQRIKDWSSTDTQYF | TGTGCCAGCAGCCCCCAGAGGATAAAGGACTGGTCTAGCACAGATACGCAGTATTTT | TRBJ2-3 | . | . | TRBV5-6
CASNSQGWAETQYF | TGTGCCAGCAACTCACAGGGTTGGGCGGAGACCCAGTACTTC | TRBJ2-5 | . | . | TRBV11-2
CASSLYQGTNEKLFF | TGTGCCAGCAGCTTATATCAGGGAACTAATGAAAAACTGTTTTTT | TRBJ1-4 | . | . | TRBV7-2
CASSSDRDRGLHF | TGTGCCAGCAGCTCTGACCGGGACAGAGGCCTCCACTTT | TRBJ1-6 | TRBD1 | . | TRBV7-9
CASSQEAQGAEKLFF | TGTGCCAGCAGCCAAGAAGCACAGGGGGCGGAAAAACTGTTTTTT | TRBJ1-4 | TRBD1 | . | TRBV4-2
CASVSAGFTDTQYF | TGTGCCAGCGTATCGGCAGGTTTCACAGATACGCAGTATTTT | TRBJ2-3 | . | . | TRBV28
CASSLSLLGGSTEAFF | TGTGCCAGCAGCTTAAGCCTCCTCGGAGGAAGCACTGAAGCTTTCTTT | TRBJ1-1 | . | . | TRBV7-2
CASSESRGALRAFF | TGTGCCAGCAGTGAATCCAGGGGCGCATTAAGAGCTTTCTTT | TRBJ1-1 | . | . | TRBV6-1
CASRPASTDTQYF | TGCGCCAGCAGGCCAGCGTCCACAGATACGCAGTATTTT | TRBJ2-3 | . | . | TRBV5-1
CATSPGGRGQETQYF | TGTGCCACCAGCCCTGGGGGCAGGGGACAGGAGACCCAGTACTTC | TRBJ2-5 | TRBD1 | . | TRBV24-1